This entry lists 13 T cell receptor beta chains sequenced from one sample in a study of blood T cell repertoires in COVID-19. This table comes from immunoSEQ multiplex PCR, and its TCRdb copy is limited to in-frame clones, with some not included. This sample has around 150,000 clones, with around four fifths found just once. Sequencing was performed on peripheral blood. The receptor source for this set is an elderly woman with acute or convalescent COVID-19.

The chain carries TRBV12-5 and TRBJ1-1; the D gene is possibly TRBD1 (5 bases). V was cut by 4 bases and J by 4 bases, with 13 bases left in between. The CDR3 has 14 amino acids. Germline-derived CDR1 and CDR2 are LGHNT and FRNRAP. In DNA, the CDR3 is TGTGCTAGTGGTTCCCTCCGGGGGGGCACTGAAGCTTTCTTT. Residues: CASGSLRGGTEAFF.

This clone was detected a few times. The CDR3 region is CASSRTGTSGRVGQFF. CDR3 sequence (DNA): TGTGCCAGCAGTCGTACCGGGACTAGCGGGAGAGTGGGGCAGTTCTTC. The V call is TRBV6-4, the J call TRBJ2-1; the match to TRBD2 covers 14 bases. The CDR3 is 16 residues long. V was clipped by 5 bases and J by 12 bases; unmatched bases: 12. The germline V gene encodes CDR1 MRHNA and CDR2 SNTAGT.

DNA of the CDR3: TGTGCCAGCAGCTTAGTAAGGGCGGGGAATGAGCAGTTCTTC. Translating gives CASSLVRAGNEQFF. The gene calls are TRBV7-2 and TRBJ2-1; a weak D match, TRBD2 (6 bases). Germline values: CDR1 SGHTA, CDR2 FQGNSA. The CDR3 covers 14 residues. Deletions cut 1 base from V and 7 bases from J, with 11 bases between.

This CDR3 is CASSPSGTSSAYNEQFF. DNA for the CDR3: TGCGCCAGCAGTCCCTCCGGGACTAGCAGCGCCTACAATGAGCAGTTCTTC. The chain is built from TRBV5-1 and TRBJ2-1; 9 bases fit TRBD2. This CDR3 is built from 17 residues. The junction had 11 bases not matched to a gene; V was cut back by 5 bases and J by 2 bases. Germline V CDR1 and CDR2: SGHRS, YFSETQ.

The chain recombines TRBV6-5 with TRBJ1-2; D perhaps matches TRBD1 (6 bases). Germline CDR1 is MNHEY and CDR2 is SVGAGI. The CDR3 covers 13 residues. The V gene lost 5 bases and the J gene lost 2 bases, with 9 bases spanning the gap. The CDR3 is CASSTGMNYGYTF. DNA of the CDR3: TGTGCCAGCAGTACAGGGATGAACTATGGCTACACCTTC.

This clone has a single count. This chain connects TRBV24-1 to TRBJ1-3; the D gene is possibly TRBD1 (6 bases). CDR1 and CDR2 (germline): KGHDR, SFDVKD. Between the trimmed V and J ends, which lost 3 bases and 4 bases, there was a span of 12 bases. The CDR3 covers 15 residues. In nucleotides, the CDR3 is TGTGCCACCAGTGATAACACAGGGTCGGGAAACACCATATATTTT. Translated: CATSDNTGSGNTIYF.

The CDR3 nucleotides read TGTGCCAGCATAATATACAGAAACACTGAAGCTTTCTTT. It encodes CASIIYRNTEAFF. The gene calls are TRBV2 and TRBJ1-1; D not certain. The CDR3 runs 13 residues. In germline, CDR1 is SNHLY, CDR2 FYNNEI. Trimming shortened V by 7 bases and J by 2 bases, and 11 bases separated the two germline ends.

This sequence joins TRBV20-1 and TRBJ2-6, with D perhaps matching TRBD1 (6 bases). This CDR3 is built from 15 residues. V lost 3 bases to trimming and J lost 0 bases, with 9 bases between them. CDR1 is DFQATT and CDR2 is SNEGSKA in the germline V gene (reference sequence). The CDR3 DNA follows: TGCAGTGCTAGTCAGGGGATCTCTGGGGCCAACGTCCTGACTTTC. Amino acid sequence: CSASQGISGANVLTF.

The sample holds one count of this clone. CDR3 bases: TGCGCCAGCAGCTTGGATAGGGGCGAAAAACTGTTTTTT. Translated, it gives CASSLDRGEKLFF. The chain joins TRBV5-1 to TRBJ1-4, with D perhaps matching TRBD1 (5 bases). Germline V gene sequence: CDR1 SGHRS, CDR2 YFSETQ. The length of the CDR3 is 13 residues. V lost 0 bases to trimming and J lost 8 bases, with 8 bases between them.

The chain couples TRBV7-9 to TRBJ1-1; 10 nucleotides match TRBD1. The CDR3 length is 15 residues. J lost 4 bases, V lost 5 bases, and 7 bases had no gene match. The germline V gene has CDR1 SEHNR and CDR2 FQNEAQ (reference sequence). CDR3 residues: CASSPRDRGITEAFF. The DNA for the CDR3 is TGTGCCAGCAGCCCACGGGACAGGGGCATCACTGAAGCTTTCTTT.

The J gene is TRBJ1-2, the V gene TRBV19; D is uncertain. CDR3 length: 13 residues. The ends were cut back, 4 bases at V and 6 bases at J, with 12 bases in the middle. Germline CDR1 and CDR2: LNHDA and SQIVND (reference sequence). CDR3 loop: CASSTTKSHGYTF. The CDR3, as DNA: TGTGCCAGTAGTACCACAAAGTCACATGGCTACACCTTC. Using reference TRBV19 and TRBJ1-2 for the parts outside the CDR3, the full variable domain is DGGITQSPKYLFRKEGQNVTLSCEQNLNHDAMYWYRQDPGQGLRLIYYSQIVNDFQKGDIAEGYSVSREKKESFPLTVTSAQKNPTAFYLCASSTTKSHGYTFGSGTRLTVV.

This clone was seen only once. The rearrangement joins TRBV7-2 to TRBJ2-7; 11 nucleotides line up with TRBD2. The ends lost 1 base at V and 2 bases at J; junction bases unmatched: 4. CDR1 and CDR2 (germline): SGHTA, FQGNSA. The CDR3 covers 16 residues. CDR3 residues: CASSLDSGGVPYEQYF. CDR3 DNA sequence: TGTGCCAGCAGCTTAGATAGCGGGGGGGTCCCCTACGAGCAGTACTTC.

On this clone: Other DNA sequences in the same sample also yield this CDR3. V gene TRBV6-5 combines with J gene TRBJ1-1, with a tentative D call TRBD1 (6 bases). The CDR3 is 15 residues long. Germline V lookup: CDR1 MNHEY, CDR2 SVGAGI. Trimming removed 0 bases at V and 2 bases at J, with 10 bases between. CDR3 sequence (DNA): TGTGCCAGCAGTTACTCGCGCAGGGGAAACACTGAAGCTTTCTTT. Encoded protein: CASSYSRRGNTEAFF.